The clone carrying this T cell receptor beta chain has only one observation. Its antigen remains unknown. The sample is drawn from a study of radiotherapy plus CTLA-4 blockade in lung cancer. As for the study in general: Overall, 15% to 20% of patients showed an objective response, while roughly 28% attained disease control.

Sequencing was performed with immunoSEQ multiplex PCR; in TCRdb, only in-frame clones are kept and a portion is missing. The sample carries roughly 90,000 clones, roughly 85% recorded once. The study gave focal radiation plus ipilimumab CTLA-4 blockade to patients with chemo-refractory metastatic non-small-cell lung cancer. The study, taken as a whole, reports: Radiotherapy plus ipilimumab was followed by expansion in blood of tumor-derived TCR clones. The best predictor of response was reported to be early blood T cell clone dynamics, with interferon-beta.

This clonotype originated in a human donor with non-small cell lung cancer that progressed on radiotherapy plus ipilimumab. The sequencing used peripheral blood, collected from a patient treated with radiotherapy plus ipilimumab.

CDR3 in amino acids: CSVGRSRGLTEAFF. For the CDR3, the DNA is TGCAGCGTTGGAAGGTCCAGGGGGCTCACTGAAGCTTTCTTT. J is TRBJ1-1 and V is TRBV29-1; TRBD1 aligns across 8 bases. The CDR3 has 14 residues. Germline V gene data show CDR1 as SQVTM and CDR2 as ANQGSEA. V shed 4 bases and J 4 bases; nucleotides not matched to a gene: 8.